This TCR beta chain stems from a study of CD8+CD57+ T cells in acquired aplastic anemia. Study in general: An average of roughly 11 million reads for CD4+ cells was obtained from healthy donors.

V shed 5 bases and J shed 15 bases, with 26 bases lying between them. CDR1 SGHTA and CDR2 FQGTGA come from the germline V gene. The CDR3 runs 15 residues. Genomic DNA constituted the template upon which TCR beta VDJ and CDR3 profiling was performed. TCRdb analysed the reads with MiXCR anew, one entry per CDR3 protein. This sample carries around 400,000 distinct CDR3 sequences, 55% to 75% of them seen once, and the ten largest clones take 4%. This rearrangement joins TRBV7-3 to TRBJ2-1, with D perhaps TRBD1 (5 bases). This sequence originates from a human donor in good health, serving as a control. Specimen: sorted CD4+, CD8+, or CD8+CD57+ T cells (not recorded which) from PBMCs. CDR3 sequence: CASSKVTRQPPDMFF. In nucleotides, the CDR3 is TGTGCCAGCAGCAAGGTGACGAGACAGCCACCTGATATGTTCTTC. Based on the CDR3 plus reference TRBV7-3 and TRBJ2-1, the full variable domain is GAGVSQTPSNKVTEKGKYVELRCDPISGHTALYWYRQSLGQGPEFLIYFQGTGAADDSGLPNDRFFAVRPEGSVSTLKIQRTERGDSAVYLCASSKVTRQPPDMFFGPGTRLTVL.